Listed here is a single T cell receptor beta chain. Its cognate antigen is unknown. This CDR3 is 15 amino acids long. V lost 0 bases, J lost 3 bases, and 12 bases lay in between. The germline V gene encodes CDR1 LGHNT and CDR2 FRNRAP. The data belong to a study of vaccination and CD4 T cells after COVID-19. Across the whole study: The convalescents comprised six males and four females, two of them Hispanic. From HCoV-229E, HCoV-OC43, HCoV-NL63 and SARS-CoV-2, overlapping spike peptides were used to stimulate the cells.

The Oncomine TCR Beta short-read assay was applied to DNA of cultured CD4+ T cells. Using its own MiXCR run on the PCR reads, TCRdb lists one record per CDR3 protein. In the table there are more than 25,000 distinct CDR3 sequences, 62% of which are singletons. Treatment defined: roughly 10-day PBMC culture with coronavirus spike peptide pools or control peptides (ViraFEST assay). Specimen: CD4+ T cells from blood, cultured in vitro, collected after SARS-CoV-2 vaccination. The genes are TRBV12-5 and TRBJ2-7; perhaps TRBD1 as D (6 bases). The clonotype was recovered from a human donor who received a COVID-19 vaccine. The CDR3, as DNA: TGTGCTAGTGGTTTGGTACTGTCCAGGGGCTACGAGCAGTACTTC. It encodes CASGLVLSRGYEQYF. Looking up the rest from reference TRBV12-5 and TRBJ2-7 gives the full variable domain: DARVTQTPRHKVTEMGQEVTMRCQPILGHNTVFWYRQTMMQGLELLAYFRNRAPLDDSGMPKDRFSAEMPDATLATLKIQPSEPRDSAVYFCASGLVLSRGYEQYFGPGTRLTVT.